The 27 T cell receptor beta chains below were found in one sample sequenced in a study of blood T cell repertoires in COVID-19. Some clones are missing from TCRdb's copy, which holds only in-frame ones; the method was immunoSEQ multiplex PCR. Of about 87,000 clones in the sample, 70% to 90% were seen once. Sequences were obtained from peripheral blood. These receptors all come from a woman aged 80 or over with COVID-19, enrolled during active disease.

This clone appeared a few times. The gene calls are TRBV19 and TRBJ2-7; D unclear. V was clipped by 4 bases and J by 2 bases, with 9 bases between them. Germline CDR1 and CDR2: LNHDA and SQIVND (reference sequence). The CDR3 has 13 residues. The CDR3: CASSNDWTYEQYF. CDR3 coding DNA: TGTGCCAGTAGTAATGACTGGACCTACGAGCAGTACTTC. The full variable domain, its missing parts supplied by reference TRBV19 and TRBJ2-7, is DGGITQSPKYLFRKEGQNVTLSCEQNLNHDAMYWYRQDPGQGLRLIYYSQIVNDFQKGDIAEGYSVSREKKESFPLTVTSAQKNPTAFYLCASSNDWTYEQYFGPGTRLTVT.

The table lists this clone with a count of one. The rearrangement links TRBV19 to TRBJ2-7; the match to TRBD2 covers 12 bases. J was trimmed by 7 bases and V by 7 bases; bases with no gene match: 5. The CDR3 is 13 amino acids. Germline V gene data show CDR1 as LNHDA and CDR2 as SQIVND (reference sequence). CDR3 nucleotide sequence: TGTGCCAGTAATCTAGCGGGAGGGCAAGAGCAGTACTTC. Its protein product is CASNLAGGQEQYF.

CDR3 coding DNA: TGTGCCAGTAGCAGAAACCCAGGGGGTCAGACAACTAATGAAAAACTGTTTTTT. It is translated as CASSRNPGGQTTNEKLFF. This chain links TRBV19 with TRBJ1-4; 7 bases agree with TRBD1. V lost 6 bases and J lost 0; bases outside the gene matches: 13. The CDR3 has 18 amino acids. Germline V lookup: CDR1 LNHDA, CDR2 SQIVND (reference sequence).

The chain recombines TRBV5-6 with TRBJ1-2; D is uncertain. V lost 4 bases to trimming and J lost 8 bases, with 15 bases between them. CDR1 and CDR2 from the germline V gene are SGHDT and YYEEEE. The CDR3 covers 13 residues. DNA for the CDR3: TGTGCCAGCAGCCCCGCTGTACGGAGCGGCTACACCTTC. The encoded protein is CASSPAVRSGYTF.

The chain has TRBV5-8 and TRBJ2-1; D gene unclear. This CDR3 is 11 amino acids long. Germline loops: CDR1 SGHTS, CDR2 YDEGEE. V lost 5 bases to trimming and J lost 3 bases, with 3 bases between them. CDR3 sequence: CASRYYNEQFF. The CDR3 DNA reads TGTGCCAGCAGATACTACAATGAGCAGTTCTTC.

This chain connects TRBV29-1 to TRBJ2-7; 7 nucleotides agree with TRBD1. Per germline, CDR1 SQVTM and CDR2 ANQGSEA. V was pared by 8 bases and J by 7 bases, with 17 bases of the junction left unmatched. CDR3 length: 14 amino acids. CDR3 nucleotides: TGCAGCTACCAGCCGGGACAGCCGACTGGGGAGCAGTACTTC. This encodes CSYQPGQPTGEQYF.

This clone was observed a few times. The V and J genes are TRBV2 and TRBJ2-7; D is undetermined. V lost 11 bases and J lost 1, with 15 bases in between. Per the germline V gene, CDR1 is SNHLY and CDR2 is FYNNEI. The CDR3 spans 13 residues. DNA of the CDR3: TGTGCCGGTGGAGTAAGAGGTTCCTACGAGCAGTACTTC. Its protein product is CAGGVRGSYEQYF.

The chain combines TRBV4-3 with TRBJ2-7; no clear D. Germline assignment: CDR1 LGHNA and CDR2 YSLEER. The V and J ends lost 0 bases and 0 bases respectively, with 6 bases between them. The CDR3 sequence is 14 residues long. The DNA of the CDR3 is TGCGCCAGCAGCCAAGACCCGAGCTCCTACGAGCAGTACTTC. Encoded protein: CASSQDPSSYEQYF.

This clone showed up just once. The chain links TRBV7-9 to TRBJ2-7; D may be TRBD1 (6 bases). Germline-derived CDR1 and CDR2 are SEHNR and FQNEAQ (reference sequence). This CDR3 is 15 amino acids long. Between the trimmed V and J ends, which lost 0 bases and 0 bases, there was a span of 9 bases. CDR3 nucleotides: TGTGCCAGCAGCTTAGCGACAGGCCTCTCCTACGAGCAGTACTTC. Translated, it gives CASSLATGLSYEQYF. Combining the CDR3 with reference TRBV7-9 and TRBJ2-7 gives the whole variable domain DTGVSQNPRHKITKRGQNVTFRCDPISEHNRLYWYRQTLGQGPEFLTYFQNEAQLEKSRLLSDRFSAERPKGSFSTLEIQRTEQGDSAMYLCASSLATGLSYEQYFGPGTRLTVT.

The chain couples TRBV15 to TRBJ1-5, with no clear D. The CDR3 runs to 13 residues. V lost 1 base to trimming and J lost 9 bases, with 10 bases between them. Germline loops: CDR1 LNHNV, CDR2 YYDKDF (reference sequence). The CDR3 nucleotides read TGTGCCACCAGCAGAGCACCAACGGGGCCCCAGCATTTT. The encoded protein is CATSRAPTGPQHF.

The V call is TRBV7-9, the J call TRBJ1-2; D unclear. The germline CDR1 and CDR2 sequences are SEHNR and FQNEAQ (reference sequence). Trimming shortened V by 1 base and J by 2 bases, and 17 bases separated the two germline ends. CDR3 size: 17 residues. CDR3 DNA sequence: TGTGCCAGCAGCTTAGTGTTGCGGGGAGGATCGAACTATGGCTACACCTTC. Protein sequence: CASSLVLRGGSNYGYTF.

V gene TRBV6-4 combines with J gene TRBJ1-1, with 9 nucleotides matching TRBD1. CDR1 and CDR2 (germline): MRHNA, SNTAGT. The junction had 9 bases not matched to a gene; V was cut back by 0 bases and J by 4 bases. The CDR3 has 17 amino acids. The CDR3 reads CASSDSTGGRSGTEAFF. CDR3 in DNA: TGTGCCAGCAGTGACTCCACAGGGGGCAGGTCGGGCACTGAAGCTTTCTTT.

V usage is TRBV9 and J usage is TRBJ1-1; 11 bases agree with TRBD1. Trimming cost V 4 bases and J 6 bases; bases outside gene matches: 8. CDR3 length equals 15 residues. Germline V CDR1 and CDR2: SGDLS, YYNGEE. This chain's CDR3 is CASSRDRGGKPEAFF. CDR3 sequence (DNA): TGTGCCAGCAGCCGGGACAGGGGGGGAAAGCCTGAAGCTTTCTTT.

V is TRBV5-1 and J is TRBJ2-3; 9 nucleotides match TRBD2. Germline CDR1 and CDR2: SGHRS and YFSETQ. With 4 bases clipped from V and 1 base from J, the junction kept 7 bases outside the gene matches. This CDR3 is built from 16 residues. CDR3 nucleotides: TGCGCCAGCAGCCCCGGGACTAGCACCCGCACAGATACGCAGTATTTT. Translation gives CASSPGTSTRTDTQYF.

The rearrangement joins TRBV5-1 to TRBJ2-7, with a possible D match to TRBD1 (5 bases). The length of the CDR3 is 14 residues. The germline V and J ends were trimmed by 4 bases and 0 bases, with 11 bases remaining between them. Germline CDR1 reads SGHRS; CDR2 reads YFSETQ. Here the CDR3 reads CASSPSTGSYEQYF. CDR3 nucleotides: TGCGCCAGCAGCCCATCCACAGGCTCCTACGAGCAGTACTTC.

The chain combines TRBV7-2 with TRBJ1-3; D perhaps matches TRBD1 (5 bases). This CDR3 is built from 15 residues. V was trimmed by 1 base and J by 3 bases, leaving 10 bases between them. Germline loops: CDR1 SGHTA, CDR2 FQGNSA. This chain's CDR3 is CASSLEGTYGNTIYF. In nucleotides, the CDR3 is TGTGCCAGCAGCTTAGAGGGGACTTATGGAAACACCATATATTTT. The variable domain in full, completed from reference TRBV7-2 and TRBJ1-3, reads GAGVSQSPSNKVTEKGKDVELRCDPISGHTALYWYRQSLGQGLEFLIYFQGNSAPDKSGLPSDRFSAERTGGSVSTLTIQRTQQEDSAVYLCASSLEGTYGNTIYFGEGSWLTVV.

The V gene is TRBV18, the J gene TRBJ2-2; 12 nucleotides line up with TRBD2. Germline V gives CDR1 KGHSH, CDR2 LQKENI. This CDR3 contains 15 residues. The junction had 4 bases not matched to a gene; V was cut back by 8 bases and J by 3 bases. The CDR3 region is CASARLAGDTGELFF. As DNA, the CDR3 is TGTGCCAGCGCGCGACTAGCGGGGGACACCGGGGAGCTGTTTTTT.

DNA of the CDR3: TGCGCCAGCAGCTTCTTAGGGGGCACTGAAGCTTTCTTT. Translating gives CASSFLGGTEAFF. The chain employs TRBV5-1 and TRBJ1-1, with D tentatively TRBD1 (6 bases). Germline-derived CDR1 and CDR2 are SGHRS and YFSETQ. The CDR3 consists of 13 residues. V gave up 2 bases and J gave up 4 bases, with 9 bases separating them.

The chain recombines TRBV6-5 with TRBJ2-5, with TRBD2 identical over 8 bases. The CDR3 totals 15 residues. Looked up from germline, CDR1 is MNHEY and CDR2 is SVGAGI. Trimming removed 7 bases from V and 5 bases from J; junction bases left unmatched: 12. This chain's CDR3 is CASIPNGGAGETQYF. The DNA of the CDR3 is TGTGCCAGCATCCCAAACGGGGGGGCCGGGGAGACCCAGTACTTC.

The V gene is TRBV20-1, the J gene TRBJ1-1; no clear D. Per the germline V gene, CDR1 is DFQATT and CDR2 is SNEGSKA (reference sequence). V shed 6 bases and J shed 3 bases, with 11 bases lying between them. The CDR3 is made up of 12 amino acids. The chain's CDR3 is CSASGPYTEAFF. The CDR3 nucleotides read TGCAGTGCCAGTGGTCCGTACACTGAAGCTTTCTTT.

This chain uses TRBV6-2 or TRBV6-3 with TRBJ2-1, with 10 nucleotides matching TRBD1. Germline V gene lookup returns CDR1 MNHEY and CDR2 SVGEGT. V lost 0 bases to trimming and J lost 8 bases; unmatched junction nucleotides: 7. The CDR3 totals 16 residues. CDR3 residues: CASSYSRDRGIHEQFF. CDR3 sequence (DNA): TGTGCCAGCAGTTACTCGCGGGACAGGGGTATCCATGAGCAGTTCTTC.

V gene TRBV28 combines with J gene TRBJ1-5; a weak D match, TRBD1 (6 bases). The CDR3 is 14 residues long. The ends were cut back, 6 bases at V and 6 bases at J, with 15 bases in the middle. CDR1 MDHEN and CDR2 SYDVKM come from the germline V gene. The DNA for the CDR3 is TGTGCCAGCAGCCCCCACACAGGGACTCAGCCCCAGCATTTT. This sequence encodes CASSPHTGTQPQHF.

The chain couples TRBV5-4 to TRBJ1-2; TRBD1 matches 12 bases. The CDR3 is 15 amino acids. Germline V gene data show CDR1 as SGHNT and CDR2 as YYREEE (reference sequence). Trimming removed 3 bases from V and 3 bases from J; junction bases left unmatched: 3. CDR3 residues: CASSSGTGGDYGYTF. The CDR3 DNA sequence: TGTGCCAGCAGCTCCGGGACAGGGGGCGACTATGGCTACACCTTC.

This clone has just one count. This chain links TRBV2 with TRBJ1-2; the D gene is possibly TRBD1 (5 bases). The CDR3 spans 14 residues. The ends were cut back, 5 bases at V and 6 bases at J, with 16 bases in the middle. CDR1 and CDR2 (germline): SNHLY, FYNNEI. CDR3 in amino acids: CASSLFRDSNGYTF. CDR3 bases: TGTGCCAGCAGTCTTTTCCGGGACTCGAATGGCTACACCTTC.

This clone was found a few times. The chain links TRBV10-3 to TRBJ2-5; no definite D call. V was shortened by 4 bases and J by 2 bases, with 17 bases between the two germline ends. There are 16 residues in the CDR3. Germline-derived CDR1 and CDR2 are ENHRY and SYGVKD. CDR3 region: CAISASNSRSQETQYF. The CDR3 DNA reads as TGTGCCATCAGTGCTTCGAACAGCCGCTCTCAAGAGACCCAGTACTTC.

The gene calls are TRBV19 and TRBJ1-1; no clear D. The germline gives CDR1 LNHDA, CDR2 SQIVND (reference sequence). Trimming left V 4 bases short and J 1 base short, with 7 bases between. There are 13 residues in the CDR3. The CDR3 loop is CASSSARNTEAFF. CDR3 DNA: TGTGCCAGTAGTAGTGCCAGGAACACTGAAGCTTTCTTT.

The gene calls are TRBV7-2 and TRBJ2-5; 10 bases match TRBD2. Germline assignment: CDR1 SGHTA and CDR2 FQGNSA. The CDR3 runs 15 residues. Unmatched junction bases numbered 4, after V lost 4 bases and J lost 2 bases. The CDR3 is CASSWQAGGQETQYF. The CDR3 DNA sequence: TGTGCCAGCAGCTGGCAAGCGGGGGGGCAAGAGACCCAGTACTTC.